These 21 T cell receptor beta chains originate from one sample sequenced in a study of technical replicates of blood from a handful of donors. Libraries were prepared by immunoSEQ multiplex PCR; TCRdb keeps only in-frame clonotypes and omits some of them. The sample has fewer than 45,000 clones; around 96% are singletons. Sample: T cells isolated from PBMCs. These receptors came from a human donor in good health.

The chain is built from TRBV28 and TRBJ2-1; TRBD2 aligns across 8 bases. The CDR3 is made up of 15 amino acids. Germline lookup yields CDR1 MDHEN and CDR2 SYDVKM. The ends lost 11 bases at V and 3 bases at J; junction bases unmatched: 12. CDR3 sequence (DNA): TGTGCCTCAAAGGGGGTAGCGGGATACTACAATGAGCAGTTCTTC. It yields the protein CASKGVAGYYNEQFF. Together with reference TRBV28 and TRBJ2-1, the CDR3 gives the full variable domain: DVKVTQSSRYLVKRTGEKVFLECVQDMDHENMFWYRQDPGLGLRLIYFSYDVKMKEKGDIPEGYSVSREKKERFSLILESASTNQTSMYLCASKGVAGYYNEQFFGPGTRLTVL.

V usage is TRBV30 and J usage is TRBJ1-2; no firm D call. The CDR3 sequence is 11 residues long. Germline CDR1 GTSNPN, CDR2 SVGIG (reference sequence). Trimming pared 4 bases from V and 5 bases from J, leaving 8 bases between. The CDR3 region has the DNA TGTGCCTGGACCCCGAGTTATGGCTACACCTTC. This translates into CAWTPSYGYTF.

The chain combines TRBV5-1 with TRBJ2-7; maybe TRBD2 (6 bases). The CDR3 extends over 18 amino acids. Germline values: CDR1 SGHRS, CDR2 YFSETQ. Trimming shortened V by 1 base and J by 1 base, and 21 bases separated the two germline ends. The CDR3 is CASSLFTHGQGGSYEQYF. The CDR3 nucleotides read TGCGCCAGCAGCTTGTTTACCCACGGGCAGGGAGGTTCCTACGAGCAGTACTTC.

The rearrangement uses TRBV6-5 and TRBJ1-1; TRBD1 aligns across 7 bases. The CDR3 contains 14 residues. Germline V CDR1 and CDR2: MNHEY, SVGAGI. V lost 6 bases, J lost 2 bases, and 6 bases stayed unmatched. The CDR3 protein is CASSFGQANTEAFF. The CDR3 bases are TGTGCCAGCAGCTTCGGACAGGCTAACACTGAAGCTTTCTTT.

The rearrangement links TRBV19 to TRBJ1-1; tentative D call: TRBD1 (5 bases). Germline CDR1 LNHDA, CDR2 SQIVND (reference sequence). The ends were cut back, 5 bases at V and 5 bases at J, with 6 bases in the middle. This CDR3 has 11 amino acids. The DNA of the CDR3 is TGTGCCAGTAGTGGGGGGACTGAAGCTTTCTTT. Its translation: CASSGGTEAFF.

V usage is TRBV11-3 and J usage is TRBJ2-3; tentative D call: TRBD1 (5 bases). The germline gives CDR1 SGHNT, CDR2 YENEEA. V was cut by 1 base and J by 3 bases, with 5 bases left in between. The CDR3 has 13 residues. CDR3 amino acids: CASSLGTTDTQYF. The CDR3 DNA sequence: TGTGCCAGCAGCTTAGGGACAACAGATACGCAGTATTTT. Looking up the rest from reference TRBV11-3 and TRBJ2-3 gives the full variable domain: EAGVVQSPRYKIIEKKQPVAFWCNPISGHNTLYWYLQNLGQGPELLIRYENEEAVDDSQLPKDRFSAERLKGVDSTLKIQPAELGDSAVYLCASSLGTTDTQYFGPGTRLTVL.

The CDR3 sequence: CASLLGGAEAFF. Written as DNA, the CDR3 is TGTGCCAGCCTCTTAGGGGGGGCTGAAGCTTTCTTT. This rearrangement joins TRBV11-2 to TRBJ1-1; D is perhaps TRBD1 (6 bases). The length of the CDR3 is 12 residues. The germline V and J ends were trimmed by 8 bases and 6 bases, with 13 bases remaining between them. CDR1 and CDR2 (germline): SGHAT, FQNNGV.

The rearrangement links TRBV11-2 to TRBJ2-7, with D hard to call. The germline V and J ends were trimmed by 2 bases and 3 bases, with 5 bases remaining between them. Germline CDR1 and CDR2: SGHAT and FQNNGV. The CDR3 covers 12 residues. The CDR3 reads CASSLPFYEQYF. DNA of the CDR3: TGTGCCAGCAGCTTACCATTCTACGAGCAGTACTTC.

The J gene is TRBJ2-1, the V gene TRBV13, with 9 bases that match TRBD2. With V trimmed by 4 bases and J by 1 base, 20 bases remained unmatched. The germline CDR1 and CDR2 sequences are PRHDT and FYEKMQ (reference sequence). The CDR3 extends over 21 amino acids. The CDR3 sequence: CASSSFKTSGRQMSSYNEQFF. CDR3 nucleotides: TGTGCCAGCAGCTCCTTTAAGACTAGCGGACGCCAGATGTCATCCTACAATGAGCAGTTCTTC.

A single count supports this clone. The J gene is TRBJ1-4, the V gene TRBV6-5, with 7 bases identical to TRBD1. The CDR3 totals 16 residues. Germline V lookup: CDR1 MNHEY, CDR2 SVGAGI. With V trimmed by 0 bases and J by 3 bases, 4 bases remained unmatched. CDR3 in amino acids: CASSYSHGTANEKLFF. In DNA form, the CDR3 reads TGTGCCAGCAGTTACTCGCATGGGACAGCTAATGAAAAACTGTTTTTT.

CDR3 sequence: CASSPRGGGNTDTQYF. The CDR3 region has the DNA TGTGCCAGCAGCCCCCGGGGAGGGGGGAACACAGATACGCAGTATTTT. J is TRBJ2-3 and V is TRBV14; tentative D call: TRBD2 (7 bases). Germline CDR1 is SGHDN and CDR2 is FVKESK. This CDR3 has 16 amino acids. Trimming left V 4 bases short and J 2 bases short, with 16 bases between.

V usage is TRBV6-4 and J usage is TRBJ2-1; TRBD1 matches 10 bases. J gave up 7 bases and V 5 bases, and 8 bases lay outside the gene matches. CDR3 length: 15 residues. In germline, CDR1 is MRHNA, CDR2 SNTAGT. The CDR3 DNA reads TGTGCCAGCAGTCCGGGACAGGGGAAAGGGAATGAGCAGTTCTTC. Protein sequence: CASSPGQGKGNEQFF.

This clone occurred a few times. The chain recombines TRBV6-1 with TRBJ1-1; D is perhaps TRBD1 (5 bases). The CDR3 contains 15 residues. V was trimmed by 0 bases and J by 5 bases, leaving 13 bases between them. The germline gives CDR1 MNHNS, CDR2 SASEGT. The CDR3 sequence is CASSEAGPGRTEAFF. The CDR3 DNA is TGTGCCAGCAGTGAAGCAGGACCAGGGAGGACTGAAGCTTTCTTT.

The V gene is TRBV28, the J gene TRBJ2-3; 10 nucleotides align to TRBD2. The CDR3 length is 15 residues. J lost 3 bases, V lost 2 bases, and 2 bases had no gene match. Germline V gives CDR1 MDHEN, CDR2 SYDVKM. The chain's CDR3 is CASSLGTSATDTQYF. For the CDR3, the DNA is TGTGCCAGCAGTTTAGGGACTAGCGCGACAGATACGCAGTATTTT.

The rearrangement joins TRBV7-3 to TRBJ2-1, with D tentatively TRBD2 (6 bases). With 5 bases removed from V and 0 bases from J, the gap between germline ends came to 14 bases. Germline CDR1 is SGHTA and CDR2 is FQGTGA. The CDR3 contains 16 residues. DNA for the CDR3: TGTGCCAGCAGCCCGAAGCGGGTGAGCTCCTACAATGAGCAGTTCTTC. This gives the protein CASSPKRVSSYNEQFF.

This sequence joins TRBV4-1 and TRBJ2-1; D possibly corresponds to TRBD2 (6 bases). Trimming took 4 bases from V and 10 from J, leaving 17 bases between them. The CDR3 consists of 14 residues. In germline, CDR1 is MGHRA, CDR2 YSYEKL. CDR3 residues: CASSRRDLREEQFF. CDR3 DNA sequence: TGCGCCAGCAGCCGGAGGGATTTGAGGGAAGAGCAGTTCTTC.

The chain carries TRBV5-1 and TRBJ2-1; D uncertain. The CDR3 has 13 amino acids. The germline gives CDR1 SGHRS, CDR2 YFSETQ. Trimming took off 2 bases at V and 5 bases at J, with 8 bases between the two ends. The CDR3 coding sequence is TGCGCCAGCAGCTTTAACAGTCACAATGAGCAGTTCTTC. Amino acids: CASSFNSHNEQFF.

The V call is TRBV30, the J call TRBJ2-3; the D gene is possibly TRBD2 (6 bases). Trimming took off 1 base at V and 1 base at J, with 9 bases between the two ends. From germline, CDR1 is GTSNPN and CDR2 SVGIG (reference sequence). The length of the CDR3 is 14 residues. The CDR3 region has the DNA TGTGCCTGGAGTGAACTAGCTCGCACAGATACGCAGTATTTT. Its protein is CAWSELARTDTQYF.

CDR3: CAWKQEANNEKLFF. CDR3 bases: TGTGCCTGGAAACAAGAGGCCAATAATGAAAAACTGTTTTTT. The chain joins TRBV30 to TRBJ1-4; no definite D call. Between the trimmed V and J ends, which lost 4 bases and 4 bases, there was a span of 13 bases. CDR1 is GTSNPN, CDR2 SVGIG, per germline (reference sequence). The CDR3 totals 14 residues.

The chain links TRBV19 to TRBJ2-7; weak D call: TRBD1 (5 bases). CDR3 length: 14 residues. Trimming shortened V by 2 bases and J by 3 bases, and 11 bases separated the two germline ends. CDR1 and CDR2 (germline): LNHDA, SQIVND (reference sequence). The CDR3 loop is CASSIQGRYYEQYF. The CDR3 nucleotides are TGTGCCAGTAGTATACAGGGCCGATACTACGAGCAGTACTTC.

This clone was detected only once. The chain employs TRBV19 and TRBJ2-4, with D tentatively TRBD1 (7 bases). Germline assignment: CDR1 LNHDA and CDR2 SQIVND (reference sequence). Trimming removed 3 bases from V and 6 bases from J, with 15 bases in between. The CDR3 is 15 amino acids. The CDR3 loop reads CASSIQEGAVNIQYF. The CDR3 region has the DNA TGTGCCAGTAGTATTCAGGAGGGGGCCGTAAACATTCAGTACTTC.